Following are 15 T cell receptor beta chains from one sample sequenced in a study of blood T cell repertoires in COVID-19. Data came from immunoSEQ multiplex PCR; TCRdb stores just in-frame clones and leaves some out. The sample lists 200,000 to 250,000 clones; roughly 90% were seen once. The sample consisted of peripheral blood. The receptors derive from a man in his sixties with COVID-19, enrolled during active disease.

V gene TRBV18 combines with J gene TRBJ2-7; TRBD2 matches at 9 bases. Germline CDR1 KGHSH, CDR2 LQKENI. With 3 bases clipped from V and 5 bases from J, the junction kept 11 bases outside the gene matches. The CDR3 covers 16 residues. The chain's CDR3 is CASSPGGSGGGHEQYF. CDR3 bases: TGTGCCAGCTCACCCGGCGGTAGCGGGGGTGGCCACGAGCAGTACTTC.

The rearrangement links TRBV15 to TRBJ2-3, with TRBD2 identical over 7 bases. The junction had 8 bases not matched to a gene; V was cut back by 3 bases and J by 2 bases. CDR3 length: 16 amino acids. Per germline, CDR1 LNHNV and CDR2 YYDKDF (reference sequence). The CDR3 region has the DNA TGTGCCACCAGCAGTGGCGGGGGACCCATCACAGATACGCAGTATTTT. Amino acids: CATSSGGGPITDTQYF.

V is TRBV5-1 and J is TRBJ1-6; TRBD1 might be the D (6 bases). The CDR3 extends over 16 amino acids. V lost 4 bases, J lost 7 bases, and 18 bases lay in between. Germline CDR1 reads SGHRS; CDR2 reads YFSETQ. The CDR3 sequence is CASSGEGTGSNSPLHF. The CDR3 DNA is TGCGCCAGCAGCGGGGAGGGAACAGGGAGCAATTCACCCCTCCACTTT.

The chain couples TRBV3-1 (or the pseudogene TRBV3-2) to TRBJ2-7; 10 positions agree with TRBD1. The CDR3 is 17 amino acids. The junction had 13 bases not matched to a gene; V was cut back by 6 bases and J by 2 bases. The germline V gene encodes CDR1 LGHDT and CDR2 YNNKEL (reference sequence). CDR3 region: CASSHLNPGQGPYEQYF. The DNA of the CDR3 is TGTGCCAGCAGTCATTTAAACCCGGGACAGGGGCCCTACGAGCAGTACTTC.

The CDR3 DNA sequence: TGTGCCAGTAGTATAGCGGGGACAGGTGAGCAGTACTTC. Protein sequence: CASSIAGTGEQYF. V is TRBV19 and J is TRBJ2-7; TRBD1 matches at 8 bases. Trimming took 1 base from V and 7 from J; bases not matched to a gene: 3. CDR1 LNHDA and CDR2 SQIVND come from the germline V gene (reference sequence). This CDR3 is built from 13 residues.

The rearrangement joins TRBV5-4 to TRBJ2-7; weak D call: TRBD1 (6 bases). Between the trimmed V and J ends, which lost 4 bases and 2 bases, there was a span of 16 bases. There are 15 residues in the CDR3. Germline V gives CDR1 SGHNT, CDR2 YYREEE (reference sequence). CDR3 nucleotides: TGTGCCAGCAGCCCCCAAAGGACAGTCCCCTACGAGCAGTACTTC. Translated, it gives CASSPQRTVPYEQYF.

The chain carries TRBV20-1 and TRBJ2-4; weak D call: TRBD2 (5 bases). With 3 bases removed from V and 4 bases from J, the gap between germline ends came to 16 bases. This CDR3 spans 15 amino acids. Germline V CDR1 and CDR2: DFQATT, SNEGSKA (reference sequence). CDR3 nucleotides: TGCAGTGCTAGTCTAGCCCCTGATATGAAAAACATTCAGTACTTC. Translation gives CSASLAPDMKNIQYF.

V gene TRBV30 combines with J gene TRBJ2-3; TRBD1 aligns across 8 bases. Per germline, CDR1 GTSNPN and CDR2 SVGIG (reference sequence). The V gene end was trimmed by 3 bases and the J gene end by 4 bases; junction bases not matched to a gene: 9. The CDR3 is made up of 15 amino acids. Written as DNA, the CDR3 is TGTGCCTGGAGCCGAGGACAGGGATTCCCAGATACGCAGTATTTT. Its translation: CAWSRGQGFPDTQYF.

V usage is TRBV2 and J usage is TRBJ1-5; D is unclear. The ends were cut back, 6 bases at V and 2 bases at J, with 14 bases in the middle. CDR1 is SNHLY, CDR2 FYNNEI, per germline. This CDR3 comprises 15 residues. The CDR3 reads CASSLSGVGNQPQHF. The CDR3, as DNA: TGTGCCAGCAGCCTATCGGGAGTAGGCAATCAGCCCCAGCATTTT. Complete variable domain (other parts from reference TRBV2 and TRBJ1-5): EPEVTQTPSHQVTQMGQEVILRCVPISNHLYFYWYRQILGQKVEFLVSFYNNEISEKSEIFDDQFSVERPDGSNFTLKIRSTKLEDSAMYFCASSLSGVGNQPQHFGDGTRLSIL.

This sequence joins TRBV11-2 and TRBJ2-2; TRBD1 agrees at 8 bases. Losses at the gene ends were 3 bases for V and 6 bases for J; bases not matched to a gene: 6. The V gene's germline CDR1 is SGHAT and CDR2 FQNNGV. The CDR3 totals 15 residues. The CDR3, as DNA: TGTGCCAGCAGCTTCTTCAGGGGGCGCGCCGGGGAGCTGTTTTTT. Translating gives CASSFFRGRAGELFF.

This clone has a single count. V is TRBV5-6 and J is TRBJ2-2; 8 bases map to TRBD2. This CDR3 contains 14 residues. The V and J ends lost 3 bases and 10 bases, in that order; junction bases with no gene match: 8. CDR1 is SGHDT and CDR2 is YYEEEE in the germline V gene. The CDR3, as DNA: TGTGCCAGCAGCTGGAGCGGGGGTCCGGAGGAGCTGTTTTTT. Translation gives CASSWSGGPEELFF. The entire variable domain, with the rest obtained from reference TRBV5-6 and TRBJ2-2, is as follows: DAGVTQSPTHLIKTRGQQVTLRCSPKSGHDTVSWYQQALGQGPQFIFQYYEEEERQRGNFPDRFSGHQFPNYSSELNVNALLLGDSALYLCASSWSGGPEELFFGEGSRLTVL.

The V gene is TRBV4-1, the J gene TRBJ2-5, with 14 bases fitting TRBD2. This CDR3 has 16 residues. The V gene end was trimmed by 4 bases and the J gene end by 3 bases; junction bases not matched to a gene: 4. CDR1 is MGHRA, CDR2 YSYEKL, per germline. This chain's CDR3 is CASSRLAGGKEETQYF. CDR3 nucleotides: TGCGCCAGCAGCCGACTAGCGGGGGGGAAGGAAGAGACCCAGTACTTC.

The gene calls are TRBV2 and TRBJ1-3; no reliable D call. The CDR3 sequence is 15 residues long. The V end lost 6 bases, the J end lost 0 bases, and 12 bases lay between the germline ends. Germline V CDR1 and CDR2: SNHLY, FYNNEI. DNA of the CDR3: TGTGCCAGCAGAGAGACTTTCACCTCTGGAAACACCATATATTTT. It is translated as CASRETFTSGNTIYF.

The V and J genes are TRBV9 and TRBJ1-3, with D perhaps matching TRBD1 (5 bases). The CDR3 has 16 residues. With 0 bases removed from V and 2 bases from J, the gap between germline ends came to 12 bases. Germline V lookup: CDR1 SGDLS, CDR2 YYNGEE. The CDR3 DNA is TGTGCCAGCAGCGTAGACAGTGGGGGGACTGGAAACACCATATATTTT. It is translated as CASSVDSGGTGNTIYF.

V usage is TRBV30 and J usage is TRBJ1-1; a weak D match, TRBD1 (6 bases). The CDR3 extends over 12 amino acids. CDR1 and CDR2 from the germline V gene are GTSNPN and SVGIG (reference sequence). V was cut by 7 bases and J by 2 bases, with 11 bases left in between. The CDR3 bases are TGTGCCTTCAGGGGACACAACACTGAAGCTTTCTTT. This sequence encodes CAFRGHNTEAFF.